This T cell receptor beta chain was obtained from a study of control samples from healthy donors and cancer patients. The repertoire was sequenced with immunoSEQ multiplex PCR; TCRdb's copy has only in-frame clones and lacks some. The table includes about 180,000 clones, roughly 94% detected once. V trimming: 5 bases; J trimming: 0 bases; junction bases outside the gene matches: 5. From germline, CDR1 is SGHTS and CDR2 YDEGEE. CDR3 length: 16 amino acids. This clonotype was sampled from a young woman in good health. Sequenced sample: blood. The J gene is TRBJ1-6, the V gene TRBV5-8; 7 bases are shared with TRBD1. The chain's CDR3 is CASRPAGGSYNSPLHF. The DNA of the CDR3 is TGTGCCAGCAGACCTGCAGGGGGCTCCTATAATTCACCCCTCCACTTT.